A single sample gave rise to the 12 T cell receptor beta chains below, sequenced in a study of OX40 agonist ivuxolimab in advanced cancers. Sequencing was performed with immunoSEQ multiplex PCR; in TCRdb, only in-frame clones are kept and a portion is missing. The repertoire holds tens of thousands of clones, approximately 93% seen once, with approximately 9.9% in the top ten. The sequenced sample was CD4+ or CD8+ T cells sorted from blood, obtained in a trial of the OX40 agonist ivuxolimab. The receptor source for this set is an adult with an advanced solid tumor such as melanoma, head and neck, liver or kidney cancer.

This chain uses TRBV5-1 with TRBJ2-7, with TRBD2 matching over 7 bases. The V and J ends lost 4 bases and 4 bases, in that order; junction bases with no gene match: 5. This CDR3 contains 13 residues. The germline V gene has CDR1 SGHRS and CDR2 YFSETQ. CDR3 region: CASSPLGGYEQYF. The CDR3 nucleotides are TGCGCCAGCAGCCCCCTCGGGGGGTACGAGCAGTACTTC.

This clone was detected once. V is TRBV11-2 and J is TRBJ2-3; a possible D gene is TRBD1 (5 bases). From germline, CDR1 is SGHAT and CDR2 FQNNGV. The V end was cut by 5 bases, the J end by 0 bases, with 9 bases between. The CDR3 covers 14 residues. For the CDR3, the DNA is TGTGCCAGCAGCCGGACATCGAGCACAGATACGCAGTATTTT. This translates into CASSRTSSTDTQYF. The full variable domain, with the rest looked up from reference TRBV11-2 and TRBJ2-3, is EAGVAQSPRYKIIEKRQSVAFWCNPISGHATLYWYQQILGQGPKLLIQFQNNGVVDDSQLPKDRFSAERLKGVDSTLKIQPAKLEDSAVYLCASSRTSSTDTQYFGPGTRLTVL.

This clone rates as medium-sized (0.01 to 0.1%). V is TRBV6-5 and J is TRBJ1-1; D unclear. Germline CDR1 MNHEY, CDR2 SVGAGI. With 2 bases removed from V and 5 bases from J, the gap between germline ends came to 12 bases. The CDR3 has 14 amino acids. DNA for the CDR3: TGTGCCAGCAGTTACCCACCGTTAGGGACTGAAGCTTTCTTT. It yields the protein CASSYPPLGTEAFF.

The rearrangement uses TRBV5-4 and TRBJ2-7, with 7 positions matching TRBD2. CDR3 length equals 13 residues. The V and J ends lost 6 bases and 0 bases, in that order; junction bases with no gene match: 3. CDR1 is SGHNT and CDR2 is YYREEE in the germline V gene (reference sequence). CDR3: CASKSGDSYEQYF. In DNA form, the CDR3 reads TGTGCCAGCAAGAGCGGGGACTCCTACGAGCAGTACTTC.

Only one count was recorded for this clone. The rearrangement uses TRBV6-1 and TRBJ1-1; weak D call: TRBD1 (6 bases). The ends were cut back, 1 base at V and 1 base at J, with 7 bases in the middle. Germline assignment: CDR1 MNHNS and CDR2 SASEGT. The CDR3 runs to 14 residues. The CDR3 DNA follows: TGTGCCAGCAGTGAAGTAGGGGGGAACACTGAAGCTTTCTTT. It translates to CASSEVGGNTEAFF.

The rearrangement links TRBV7-6 to TRBJ2-5, with a tentative D call TRBD2 (6 bases). Germline CDR1 reads SGHVS; CDR2 reads FNYEAQ. V gave up 4 bases and J gave up 5 bases, with 26 bases separating them. The CDR3 contains 18 residues. CDR3 sequence (DNA): TGTGCCAGCAGCTCCGGGGGAGGTAGCGGACCCTGGAGGGAGACCCAGTACTTC. Its translation: CASSSGGGSGPWRETQYF.

This clone was recorded many times. V usage is TRBV6-5 and J usage is TRBJ2-1; D may be TRBD1 (5 bases). Germline V gene lookup returns CDR1 MNHEY and CDR2 SVGAGI. The CDR3 totals 15 residues. Deletions cut 2 bases from V and 3 bases from J, with 11 bases between. The CDR3, as DNA: TGTGCCAGCAGTTACGCGTCAGGGTACTACAATGAGCAGTTCTTC. This codes for CASSYASGYYNEQFF.

The chain is built from TRBV7-6 and TRBJ1-3, with a weak D call TRBD1 (5 bases). The V gene's germline CDR1 is SGHVS and CDR2 FNYEAQ. The CDR3 spans 15 residues. Trimming pared 3 bases from V and 0 bases from J, leaving 9 bases between. This chain's CDR3 is CASSLGPFSGNTIYF. The DNA of the CDR3 is TGTGCCAGCAGCTTGGGGCCTTTCTCTGGAAACACCATATATTTT.

This clone came up once. V usage is TRBV7-9 and J usage is TRBJ2-7; D might be TRBD1 (6 bases). The CDR3 spans 14 residues. Germline V lookup: CDR1 SEHNR, CDR2 FQNEAQ (reference sequence). Trimming left V 5 bases short and J 4 bases short, with 15 bases between. CDR3 sequence reads: CASSPDQGSYEQYF. The DNA of the CDR3 is TGTGCCAGCAGCCCCGACCAGGGGAGTTACGAGCAGTACTTC.

This chain joins TRBV6-5 and TRBJ2-1; TRBD1 is a possible D gene (6 bases). The CDR3 extends over 14 amino acids. The germline CDR1 and CDR2 sequences are MNHEY and SVGAGI. The germline V and J ends were trimmed by 6 bases and 2 bases, with 11 bases remaining between them. The CDR3 nucleotides are TGTGCCAGCAGACAGGGTGCGACCTACAATGAGCAGTTCTTC. Its translation is CASRQGATYNEQFF.

The chain combines TRBV13 with TRBJ2-7; 7 positions match TRBD1. The CDR3 is made up of 14 amino acids. The J segment lost 5 bases and the V segment lost 2 bases, leaving 6 bases of the junction unmatched. Per the germline V gene, CDR1 is PRHDT and CDR2 is FYEKMQ (reference sequence). CDR3 protein: CASSLKGQLDEQYF. CDR3 DNA sequence: TGTGCCAGCAGCTTAAAGGGACAGTTGGACGAGCAGTACTTC.

The rearrangement uses TRBV19 and TRBJ2-1; D ambiguous. CDR1 and CDR2 from the germline V gene are LNHDA and SQIVND (reference sequence). V was clipped by 3 bases and J by 6 bases, with 9 bases between them. The CDR3 totals 13 residues. The CDR3 protein is CASSMYRANEQFF. In DNA, the CDR3 is TGTGCCAGTAGTATGTATAGGGCCAATGAGCAGTTCTTC. Full variable domain (missing parts from reference TRBV19 and TRBJ2-1): DGGITQSPKYLFRKEGQNVTLSCEQNLNHDAMYWYRQDPGQGLRLIYYSQIVNDFQKGDIAEGYSVSREKKESFPLTVTSAQKNPTAFYLCASSMYRANEQFFGPGTRLTVL.